This TCR beta chain was obtained from a study of blood T cell repertoires in COVID-19. The wider study: COVID-19 samples from acute and convalescent phases originated in the United States, Italy and Spain.

The repertoire was sequenced with immunoSEQ multiplex PCR; TCRdb's copy has only in-frame clones and lacks some. The sample shows 60,000 to 80,000 clones, roughly 83% of them seen only once. Sequencing was carried out using peripheral blood. This clonotype was obtained from a man aged 50-59 years with active COVID-19.

The CDR3 DNA reads as TGTGCCAGCAGCTGGCGGACAGAATCTAACTATGGCTACACCTTC. It is translated as CASSWRTESNYGYTF. The rearrangement joins TRBV7-2 to TRBJ1-2, with D possibly matching TRBD1 (6 bases). V lost 4 bases and J lost 0, with 12 bases in between. The CDR3 is made up of 15 amino acids. Germline CDR1 SGHTA, CDR2 FQGNSA.